This is a list of T cell receptor beta chains from one sample in a study of spatial heterogeneity in lung cancer. TCRdb itself ran the 5' RACE reads through MiXCR, one entry per CDR3 protein. The table shows around 18,000 distinct CDR3 sequences, with roughly 6% occurring only once. Here the sequenced sample was lung tumor tissue, taken at surgery. These receptors all come from a female donor with early-stage non-small cell lung cancer. Each CDR3 is given with its conserved first and last residue. The order of the fields is CDR3 DNA, CDR3 protein, D gene, J gene, V gene, clone size. A D gene is named only where the DNA matches it firmly. Sizes are listed as once, few or many counts, or a class when the clone is expanded.

TGCGCCAGCAGCCAAGATAGGACAGTGTCCTACGAGCAGTACTTC CASSQDRTVSYEQYF NA TRBJ2-7 TRBV4-1 medium-sized
TGCGTACAGGGGGTCAAATACCAAGAGACCCAGTACTTC CVQGVKYQETQYF TRBD1 TRBJ2-5 TRBV23-1 many
TGTGCCAGCACACCAGACAGCGGGAGTTTCACAGATACGCAGTATTTT CASTPDSGSFTDTQYF TRBD2 TRBJ2-3 TRBV6-2/TRBV6-3 many
TGTGCCAGCAGCGTAGTCGGAAGTATGAACACTGAAGCTTTCTTT CASSVVGSMNTEAFF NA TRBJ1-1 TRBV9 many
TGCGCCAGCAGCTTGGCCGCAGGGGCTAGCAGCTACGAGCAGTACTTC CASSLAAGASSYEQYF NA TRBJ2-7 TRBV5-1 many
TGTGCCAGTAGTATTGGCGGGGGCTATCAGCCCCAGCATTTT CASSIGGGYQPQHF NA TRBJ1-5 TRBV19 many
TGTGCCAGCAGTGGACAGATGAACACTGAAGCTTTCTTT CASSGQMNTEAFF NA TRBJ1-1 TRBV12-3/TRBV12-4 many
TGTGCCAGCAGTTACTCGACTAGCGATGTGGGTGAGCAGTTCTTC CASSYSTSDVGEQFF TRBD2 TRBJ2-1 TRBV6-5 many
TGCAGCGTTGAGGGCATGGCTTCGGGAAAACTGTTTTTT CSVEGMASGKLFF NA TRBJ1-4 TRBV29-1 many
TGTGCCAGCAGCACCCGCGGAGGGTCTGGGGCCAACGTCCTGACTTTC CASSTRGGSGANVLTF NA TRBJ2-6 TRBV13 many
TGCAGTGCCATCCACGGGGGAGTAAGCACAGATACGCAGTATTTT CSAIHGGVSTDTQYF NA TRBJ2-3 TRBV20-1 many
TGTGCCAGCAGTACCCTTTCGGGACAGGGTGTATCAGATACGCAGTATTTT CASSTLSGQGVSDTQYF TRBD1 TRBJ2-3 TRBV12-3/TRBV12-4 many
TGCAGTGCTAACGCGGGAGTCCCCTCCTACGAGCAGTACTTC CSANAGVPSYEQYF TRBD2 TRBJ2-7 TRBV20-1 few